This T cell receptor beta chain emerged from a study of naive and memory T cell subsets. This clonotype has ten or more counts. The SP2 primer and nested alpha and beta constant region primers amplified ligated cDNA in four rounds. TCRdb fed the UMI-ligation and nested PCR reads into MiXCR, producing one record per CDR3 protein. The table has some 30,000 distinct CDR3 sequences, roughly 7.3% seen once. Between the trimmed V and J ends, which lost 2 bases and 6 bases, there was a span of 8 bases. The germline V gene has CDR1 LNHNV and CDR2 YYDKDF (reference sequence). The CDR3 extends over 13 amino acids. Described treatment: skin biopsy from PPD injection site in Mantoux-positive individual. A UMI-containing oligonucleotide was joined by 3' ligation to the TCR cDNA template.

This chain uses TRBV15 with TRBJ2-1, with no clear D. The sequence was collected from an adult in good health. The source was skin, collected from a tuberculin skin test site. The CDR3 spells CATSRIGGNEQFF. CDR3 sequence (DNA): TGTGCCACCAGCAGAATTGGTGGCAATGAGCAGTTCTTC.